This TCR beta chain was profiled in a study of shared clonotypes between healthy human individuals. Every subset's genomic DNA went evenly onto several immunoSEQ plates. Produced via immunoSEQ multiplex PCR; TCRdb's table is partial and in-frame only. The sample contains a few hundred thousand clones, around 77% of which appear only once. The CDR3 is 15 residues long. The germline gives CDR1 MDHEN, CDR2 SYDVKM. V lost 5 bases and J 3 bases, leaving 17 bases between the germline ends. Sequenced material: PBMCs. The source of this sequence is a woman in her thirties or forties in good health. Some clones in this sample may be carry-over from other donors' samples. The V gene is TRBV28, the J gene TRBJ2-7, with D perhaps matching TRBD1 (6 bases). CDR3 coding DNA: TGTGCCAGCAGTACCCCGAGGACAGTTGGCTACGAGCAGTACTTC. As protein: CASSTPRTVGYEQYF.